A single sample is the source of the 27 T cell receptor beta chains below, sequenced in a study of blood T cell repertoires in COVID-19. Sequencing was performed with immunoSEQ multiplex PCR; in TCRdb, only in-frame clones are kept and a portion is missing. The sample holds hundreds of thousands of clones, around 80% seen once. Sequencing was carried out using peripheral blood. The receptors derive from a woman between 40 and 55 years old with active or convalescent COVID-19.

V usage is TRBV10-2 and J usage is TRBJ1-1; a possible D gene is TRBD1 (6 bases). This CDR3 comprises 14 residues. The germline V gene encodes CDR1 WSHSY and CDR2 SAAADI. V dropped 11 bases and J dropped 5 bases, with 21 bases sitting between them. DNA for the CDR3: TGCGCCGTCACCCCCCAGGGGCTCGGGACTGAAGCTTTCTTT. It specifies CAVTPQGLGTEAFF.

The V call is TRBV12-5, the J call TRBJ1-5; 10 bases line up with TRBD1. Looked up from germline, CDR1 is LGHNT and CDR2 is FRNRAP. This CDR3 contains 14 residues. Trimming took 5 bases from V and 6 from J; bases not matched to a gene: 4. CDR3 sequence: CASGPGTGVQPQHF. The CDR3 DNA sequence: TGTGCTAGTGGTCCCGGGACAGGGGTTCAGCCCCAGCATTTT. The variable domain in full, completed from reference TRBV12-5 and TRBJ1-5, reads DARVTQTPRHKVTEMGQEVTMRCQPILGHNTVFWYRQTMMQGLELLAYFRNRAPLDDSGMPKDRFSAEMPDATLATLKIQPSEPRDSAVYFCASGPGTGVQPQHFGDGTRLSIL.

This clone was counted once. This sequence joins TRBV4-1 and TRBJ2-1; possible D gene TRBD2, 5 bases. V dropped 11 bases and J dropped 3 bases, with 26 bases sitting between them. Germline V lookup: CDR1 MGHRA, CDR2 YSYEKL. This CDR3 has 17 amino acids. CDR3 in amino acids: CARRQLSTGSGYNEQFF. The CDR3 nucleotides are TGCGCCCGCCGCCAACTCTCGACGGGCAGCGGCTACAATGAGCAGTTCTTC.

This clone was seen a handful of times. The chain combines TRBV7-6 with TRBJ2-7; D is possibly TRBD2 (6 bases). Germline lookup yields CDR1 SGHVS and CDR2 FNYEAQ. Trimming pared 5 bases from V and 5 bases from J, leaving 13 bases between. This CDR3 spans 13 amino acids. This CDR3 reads CASSRGGQHEQYF. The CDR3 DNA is TGTGCCAGCAGCCGGGGAGGTCAGCACGAGCAGTACTTC. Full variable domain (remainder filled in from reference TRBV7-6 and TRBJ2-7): GAGVSQSPRYKVTKRGQDVALRCDPISGHVSLYWYRQALGQGPEFLTYFNYEAQQDKSGLPNDRFSAERPEGSISTLTIQRTEQRDSAMYRCASSRGGQHEQYFGPGTRLTVT.

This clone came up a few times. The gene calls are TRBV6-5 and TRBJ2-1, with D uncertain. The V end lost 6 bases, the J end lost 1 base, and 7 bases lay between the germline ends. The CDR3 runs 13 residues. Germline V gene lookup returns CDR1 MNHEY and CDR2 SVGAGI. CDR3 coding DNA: TGTGCCAGCAGACAGCAGTCCTACAATGAGCAGTTCTTC. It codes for CASRQQSYNEQFF.

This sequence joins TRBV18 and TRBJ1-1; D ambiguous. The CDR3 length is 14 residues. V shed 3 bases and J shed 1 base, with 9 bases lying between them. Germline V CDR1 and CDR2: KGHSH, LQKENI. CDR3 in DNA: TGTGCCAGCTCACCGAATACTGAGAACACTGAAGCTTTCTTT. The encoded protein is CASSPNTENTEAFF.

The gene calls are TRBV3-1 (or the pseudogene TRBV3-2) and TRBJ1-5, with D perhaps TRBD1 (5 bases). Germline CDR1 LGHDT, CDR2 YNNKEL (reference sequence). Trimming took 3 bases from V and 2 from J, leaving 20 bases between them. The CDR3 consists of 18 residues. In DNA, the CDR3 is TGTGCCAGCAGCCATGGCGGGGCAGGTGGAGGGGGCAATCAGCCCCAGCATTTT. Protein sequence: CASSHGGAGGGGNQPQHF.

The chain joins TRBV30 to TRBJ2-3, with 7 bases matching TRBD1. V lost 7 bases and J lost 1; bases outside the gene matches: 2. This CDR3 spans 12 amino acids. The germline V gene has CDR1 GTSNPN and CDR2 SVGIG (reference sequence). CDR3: CAFDRGTDTQYF. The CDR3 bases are TGTGCCTTTGACAGGGGCACAGATACGCAGTATTTT.

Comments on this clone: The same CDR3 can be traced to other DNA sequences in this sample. The CDR3 DNA sequence: TGTGCCAGCAGCCTAGGACAGGGGACCTATGGCTACACCTTC. Encoded protein: CASSLGQGTYGYTF. The chain employs TRBV5-4 and TRBJ1-2, with 9 nucleotides matching TRBD1. This CDR3 has 14 residues. Unmatched junction bases numbered 5, after V lost 4 bases and J lost 4 bases. The germline gives CDR1 SGHNT, CDR2 YYREEE (reference sequence). Based on the CDR3 plus reference TRBV5-4 and TRBJ1-2, the full variable domain is ETGVTQSPTHLIKTRGQQVTLRCSSQSGHNTVSWYQQALGQGPQFIFQYYREEENGRGNFPPRFSGLQFPNYSSELNVNALELDDSALYLCASSLGQGTYGYTFGSGTRLTVV.

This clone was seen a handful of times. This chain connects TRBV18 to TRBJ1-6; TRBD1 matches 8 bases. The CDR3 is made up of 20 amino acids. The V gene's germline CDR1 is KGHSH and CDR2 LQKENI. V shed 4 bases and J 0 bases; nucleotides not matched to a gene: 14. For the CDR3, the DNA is TGTGCCAGCTCACGAAGACTTGGACAGGGATCGAGCTCCTATAATTCACCCCTCCACTTT. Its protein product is CASSRRLGQGSSSYNSPLHF.

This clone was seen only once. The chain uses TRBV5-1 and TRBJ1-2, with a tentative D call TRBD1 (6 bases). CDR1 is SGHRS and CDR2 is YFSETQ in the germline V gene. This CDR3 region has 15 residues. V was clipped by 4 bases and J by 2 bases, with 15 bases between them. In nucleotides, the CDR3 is TGCGCCAGCAGCGCCGGTGGGGGCTTCAACTATGGCTACACCTTC. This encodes CASSAGGGFNYGYTF. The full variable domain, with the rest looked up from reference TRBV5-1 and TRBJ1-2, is KAGVTQTPRYLIKTRGQQVTLSCSPISGHRSVSWYQQTPGQGLQFLFEYFSETQRNKGNFPGRFSGRQFSNSRSEMNVSTLELGDSALYLCASSAGGGFNYGYTFGSGTRLTVV.

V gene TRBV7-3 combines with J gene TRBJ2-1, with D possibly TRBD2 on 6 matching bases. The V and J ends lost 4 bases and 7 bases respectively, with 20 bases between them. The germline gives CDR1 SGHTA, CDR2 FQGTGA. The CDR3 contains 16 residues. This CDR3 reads CASSSPGGVVGNEQFF. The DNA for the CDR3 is TGTGCCAGCAGCTCCCCCGGCGGGGTTGTTGGGAATGAGCAGTTCTTC.

CDR3 sequence (DNA): TGTGCCAGCAGCTTGGGACAGCTTAATGAAAAACTGTTTTTT. Its translation: CASSLGQLNEKLFF. The chain links TRBV5-6 to TRBJ1-4, with D possibly being TRBD1 (5 bases). The ends were cut back, 0 bases at V and 4 bases at J, with 7 bases in the middle. CDR1 and CDR2 from the germline V gene are SGHDT and YYEEEE. This CDR3 is 14 amino acids long.

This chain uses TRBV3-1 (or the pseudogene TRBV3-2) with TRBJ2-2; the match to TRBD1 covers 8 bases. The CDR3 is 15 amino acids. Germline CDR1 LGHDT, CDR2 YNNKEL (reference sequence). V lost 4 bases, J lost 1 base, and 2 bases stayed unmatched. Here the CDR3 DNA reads TGTGCCAGCAGCCGGGACAGGCAGAACACCGGGGAGCTGTTTTTT. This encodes CASSRDRQNTGELFF.

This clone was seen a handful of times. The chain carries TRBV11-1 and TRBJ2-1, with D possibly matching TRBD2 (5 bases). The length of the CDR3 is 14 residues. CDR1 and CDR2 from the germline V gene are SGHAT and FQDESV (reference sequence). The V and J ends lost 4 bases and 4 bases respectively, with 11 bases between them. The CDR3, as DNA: TGTGCCAGCAGCTCAGCCGGGGTGTACAATGAGCAGTTCTTC. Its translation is CASSSAGVYNEQFF.

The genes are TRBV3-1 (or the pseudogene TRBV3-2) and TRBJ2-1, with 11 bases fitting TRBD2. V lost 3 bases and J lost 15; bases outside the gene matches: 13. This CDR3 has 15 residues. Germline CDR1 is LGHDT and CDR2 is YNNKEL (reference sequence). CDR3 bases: TGTGCCAGCAGCCAGGCCGCGACTAGCGGGGACCGTCTGTTCTTC. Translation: CASSQAATSGDRLFF.

The CDR3 loop reads CASSLGRGTDTQYF. CDR3 coding DNA: TGTGCCAGCAGCTTAGGTCGGGGTACAGATACGCAGTATTTT. The rearrangement links TRBV7-2 to TRBJ2-3; D might be TRBD2 (5 bases). This CDR3 is built from 14 residues. CDR1 and CDR2 from the germline V gene are SGHTA and FQGNSA. Between the trimmed V and J ends, which lost 1 base and 3 bases, there was a span of 8 bases.

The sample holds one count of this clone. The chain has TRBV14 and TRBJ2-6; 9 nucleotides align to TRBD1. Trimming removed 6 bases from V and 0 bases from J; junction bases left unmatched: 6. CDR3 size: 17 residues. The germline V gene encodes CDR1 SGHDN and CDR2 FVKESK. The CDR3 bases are TGTGCCAGCAGGGGGACAGGGAACCCCTCTGGGGCCAACGTCCTGACTTTC. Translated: CASRGTGNPSGANVLTF.

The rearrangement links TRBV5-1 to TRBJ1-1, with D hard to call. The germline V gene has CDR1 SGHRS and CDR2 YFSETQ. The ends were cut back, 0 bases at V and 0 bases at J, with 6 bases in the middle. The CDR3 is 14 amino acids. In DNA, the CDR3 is TGCGCCAGCAGCTTGGGATACATGAACACTGAAGCTTTCTTT. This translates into CASSLGYMNTEAFF.

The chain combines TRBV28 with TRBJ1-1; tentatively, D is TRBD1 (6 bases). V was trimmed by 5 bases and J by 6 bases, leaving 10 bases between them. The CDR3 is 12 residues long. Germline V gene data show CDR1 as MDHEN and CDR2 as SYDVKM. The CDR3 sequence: CASSVRGPEAFF. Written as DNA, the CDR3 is TGTGCCAGCAGTGTCAGGGGTCCTGAAGCTTTCTTT.

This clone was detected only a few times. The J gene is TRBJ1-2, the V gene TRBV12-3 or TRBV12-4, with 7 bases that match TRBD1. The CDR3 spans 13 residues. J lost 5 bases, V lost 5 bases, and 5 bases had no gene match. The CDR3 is CASSPGGRYGYTF. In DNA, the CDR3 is TGTGCCAGCAGTCCAGGGGGAAGGTATGGCTACACCTTC.

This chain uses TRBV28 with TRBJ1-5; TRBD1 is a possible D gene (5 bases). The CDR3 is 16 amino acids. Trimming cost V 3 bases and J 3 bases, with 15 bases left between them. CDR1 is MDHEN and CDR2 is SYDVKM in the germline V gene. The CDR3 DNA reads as TGTGCCAGCAGTTTGTATGTAAGGGGCGCCAATCAGCCCCAGCATTTT. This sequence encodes CASSLYVRGANQPQHF.

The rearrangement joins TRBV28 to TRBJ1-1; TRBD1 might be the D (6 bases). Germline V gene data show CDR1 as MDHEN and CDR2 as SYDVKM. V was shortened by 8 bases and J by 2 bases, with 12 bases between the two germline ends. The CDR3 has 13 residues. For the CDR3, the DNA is TGTGCCAGCTTGGACAGAGAAAACACTGAAGCTTTCTTT. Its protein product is CASLDRENTEAFF.

CDR3 in amino acids: CASSLGGSGGPLQETQYF. The DNA for the CDR3 is TGTGCCAGCAGCTTGGGAGGTAGCGGGGGCCCCCTCCAAGAGACCCAGTACTTC. The chain is built from TRBV13 and TRBJ2-5; 9 positions agree with TRBD2. CDR1 is PRHDT and CDR2 is FYEKMQ in the germline V gene (reference sequence). This CDR3 contains 18 residues. V was pared by 3 bases and J by 1 base, with 12 bases of the junction left unmatched.

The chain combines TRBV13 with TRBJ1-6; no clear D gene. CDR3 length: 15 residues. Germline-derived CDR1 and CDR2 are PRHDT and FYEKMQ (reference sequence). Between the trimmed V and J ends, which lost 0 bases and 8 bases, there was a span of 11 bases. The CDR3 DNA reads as TGTGCCAGCAGCTTAGGCCTTGGGGAGGATTCACCCCTCCACTTT. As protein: CASSLGLGEDSPLHF.

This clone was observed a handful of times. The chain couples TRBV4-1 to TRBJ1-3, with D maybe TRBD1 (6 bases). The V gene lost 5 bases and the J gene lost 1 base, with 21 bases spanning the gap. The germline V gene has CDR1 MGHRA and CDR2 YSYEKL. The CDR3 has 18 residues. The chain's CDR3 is CASSVVDPSGVSGNTIYF. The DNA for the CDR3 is TGCGCCAGCAGCGTCGTTGACCCCTCAGGGGTTTCTGGAAACACCATATATTTT.

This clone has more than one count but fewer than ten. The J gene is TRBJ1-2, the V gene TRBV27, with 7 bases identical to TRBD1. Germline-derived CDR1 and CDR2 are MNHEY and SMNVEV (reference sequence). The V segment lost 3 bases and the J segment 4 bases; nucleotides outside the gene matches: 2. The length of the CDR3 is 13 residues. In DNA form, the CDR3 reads TGTGCCAGCAGTTTCCAGGGGGGCTATGGCTACACCTTC. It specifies CASSFQGGYGYTF.